This T cell receptor (beta chain) was identified during a study of blood T cells in healthy people across ages. The CDR3 is made up of 18 amino acids. Trimming shortened V by 6 bases and J by 2 bases, and 28 bases separated the two germline ends. Germline V gene data show CDR1 as SQVTM and CDR2 as ANQGSEA. Of note for this clonotype: The antigen is not known.

Study results and limitations: Getting older went along with TCR beta diversity per million T cells dropping roughly linearly. Not knowing donor CMV status may have confounded expanded clonotype changes.

A sample-barcoded 5' primer and a J-beta primer mix were used in a second PCR of roughly 7 to 11 cycles. Researchers report that a template-switch adaptor with 12 random nucleotides tagged each cDNA molecule. TCRdb itself ran the 5' RACE reads through MiXCR, one entry per CDR3 protein. This table holds about 640,000 distinct CDR3 sequences, about 54% found once. J is TRBJ1-2 and V is TRBV29-1; D uncertain. This sequence was found in a man aged 55 to 70 in good health. Sequencing input: blood. The CDR3 protein is CSVGPPLDVANGNYGYTF. CDR3 in DNA: TGCAGCGTAGGACCACCTCTCGACGTGGCTAATGGGAACTATGGCTACACCTTC.